This T cell receptor (beta chain) was profiled in a study of blood T cell repertoires in COVID-19. For the study at large: COVID-19 samples from acute and convalescent phases originated in the United States, Italy and Spain. Sources were T cells, B-cell-depleted T cells, or PBMCs; the material itself was cDNA or gDNA.

Source study methods: Quantification of nucleated cells was approximated via reference gene primer amplification. Clones were sequenced by immunoSEQ multiplex PCR, and TCRdb holds only the in-frame ones, with some missing. That table supplies the V and J calls and clone size; D and trimming were determined from the DNA. This sample yields about 400,000 clones, of which roughly 85% are seen a single time; over 1.1% belongs to the top ten. The sequenced sample was peripheral blood. This clonotype was obtained from a woman aged 30 to 39 with active or convalescent COVID-19.

DNA of the CDR3: TGTGCCAGCAGTGATATCGGGAGCTCCTACGAGCAGTACTTC. Its translation: CASSDIGSSYEQYF. The chain is built from TRBV6-1 and TRBJ2-7, with D possibly TRBD2 on 6 matching bases. The CDR3 is 14 residues long. V was trimmed by 3 bases and J by 0 bases, leaving 9 bases between them. Per the germline V gene, CDR1 is MNHNS and CDR2 is SASEGT.